This TCR beta chain was recorded in a study of CD8 T cells in ankylosing spondylitis. Note on this clonotype: Its antigen is still unknown.

CDR3 length: 13 residues. V shed 5 bases and J shed 6 bases, with 13 bases lying between them. CDR1 is MNHNY, CDR2 SVGAGI, per germline (reference sequence). It was by quantitative 5'-RACE with molecular barcodes that TCR beta libraries were made. One entry per CDR3 protein, called by TCRdb with MiXCR from the 5' RACE reads. The table lists around 540,000 distinct CDR3 sequences, roughly 13% of them singletons. Study-wide results and caveats: Among TCR beta sequences, a motif of eight highly homologous variants appeared characteristic of ankylosing spondylitis blood. In synovial fluid and blood from reactive arthritis, some motif variants were previously reported. It was reported that disease-linked clones were significantly enriched in matched ankylosing spondylitis synovial fluid. Disease-linked clones, CD8+, were relatively rare in peripheral blood.

This TCR was recovered from a male donor with ankylosing spondylitis. Specimen: blood, either unsorted or a sorted T cell fraction (not recorded which). This rearrangement joins TRBV6-6 to TRBJ1-2, with D possibly TRBD1 on 6 matching bases. CDR3 amino acids: CASSATGYDGYTF. The CDR3 nucleotides read TGTGCCAGCAGTGCTACAGGGTACGATGGCTACACCTTC.